This entry lists 30 T cell receptor beta chains sequenced from one sample in a study of T cell repertoires in cytomegalovirus infection. A single record per CDR3 protein comes from TCRdb applying MiXCR to the reads. Among roughly 630,000 distinct CDR3 sequences, approximately 24% were seen once, and the ten largest hold around 7.6%. The sequencing input was CD8+ T cells from PBMCs. The receptors shown here come from a human donor in good health (CMV status not recorded). Some clones in this sample may be carry-over from other donors' samples.

This clonotype came up once. This chain links TRBV5-1 with TRBJ1-1; 9 nucleotides align to TRBD1. Germline CDR1 reads SGHRS; CDR2 reads YFSETQ. CDR3 length: 14 residues. Trimming removed 2 bases from V and 5 bases from J; junction bases left unmatched: 4. CDR3 sequence: CASSFGTGYTEAFF. CDR3 bases: TGCGCCAGCAGCTTCGGGACAGGGTATACTGAAGCTTTCTTT.

This clonotype was found many times. This rearrangement joins TRBV7-9 to TRBJ2-2; D might be TRBD2 (5 bases). This CDR3 region has 14 residues. CDR1 SEHNR and CDR2 FQNEAQ come from the germline V gene (reference sequence). Trimming stripped 3 bases from V and 4 bases from J, with 9 bases between. CDR3 amino acids: CASSFSGFTGELFF. The CDR3 bases are TGTGCCAGCAGCTTTTCGGGATTCACCGGGGAGCTGTTTTTT.

The chain carries TRBV28 and TRBJ2-7; a possible D gene is TRBD2 (6 bases). Trimming shortened V by 5 bases and J by 6 bases, and 11 bases separated the two germline ends. The CDR3 runs 12 residues. Germline assignment: CDR1 MDHEN and CDR2 SYDVKM. This chain's CDR3 is CASSPSSAEQYV. DNA of the CDR3: TGTGCCAGCAGTCCGTCTAGCGCCGAGCAGTACGTC.

The V gene is TRBV29-1, the J gene TRBJ1-1; no reliable D call. The germline CDR1 and CDR2 sequences are SQVTM and ANQGSEA. The V and J ends lost 2 bases and 0 bases respectively, with 13 bases between them. The CDR3 is made up of 15 amino acids. The DNA of the CDR3 is TGCAGCGTTGAAAGCTTTGCGGATATGAACACTGAAGCTTTCTTT. It is translated as CSVESFADMNTEAFF.

The rearrangement uses TRBV29-1 and TRBJ2-5, with D perhaps matching TRBD2 (5 bases). This CDR3 comprises 15 residues. Per germline, CDR1 SQVTM and CDR2 ANQGSEA. Trimming took off 3 bases at V and 0 bases at J, with 14 bases between the two ends. Here the CDR3 reads CSVDPVLTNQETQYF. CDR3 coding DNA: TGCAGCGTTGACCCCGTCCTGACTAACCAAGAGACCCAGTACTTC.

The sample holds many counts of this clonotype. The chain recombines TRBV7-9 with TRBJ2-1, with D perhaps matching TRBD2 (7 bases). Trimming took 3 bases from V and 10 from J, leaving 16 bases between them. Per the germline V gene, CDR1 is SEHNR and CDR2 is FQNEAQ (reference sequence). The CDR3 runs to 14 residues. CDR3 protein: CASSFVGGAGEQFF. The CDR3 DNA sequence: TGTGCCAGCAGCTTTGTGGGGGGGGCCGGGGAGCAGTTCTTC.

This clonotype has a handful of counts. The genes are TRBV20-1 and TRBJ1-5; D call uncertain. V lost 3 bases and J lost 2, with 17 bases in between. This CDR3 has 16 amino acids. Germline values: CDR1 DFQATT, CDR2 SNEGSKA (reference sequence). CDR3 in DNA: TGCAGTGCTAGGGTAGGAGGCCTCAAGGGCAATCAGCCCCAGCATTTT. It encodes CSARVGGLKGNQPQHF.

The chain has TRBV2 and TRBJ2-3; a possible D gene is TRBD1 (6 bases). Trimming removed 3 bases at V and 3 bases at J, with 10 bases between. The CDR3 covers 14 residues. Germline V CDR1 and CDR2: SNHLY, FYNNEI. The CDR3 loop reads CASSDTGTTDTQYF. The DNA of the CDR3 is TGTGCCAGCAGTGACACAGGGACAACAGATACGCAGTATTTT.

This clonotype has at least ten counts. The chain employs TRBV27 and TRBJ1-1; D remains ambiguous. This CDR3 is 15 amino acids long. Germline values: CDR1 MNHEY, CDR2 SMNVEV (reference sequence). V lost 0 bases and J 0 bases, leaving 8 bases between the germline ends. Here the CDR3 reads CASSLSPGLNTEAFF. CDR3 nucleotides: TGTGCCAGCAGTTTATCCCCGGGCTTGAACACTGAAGCTTTCTTT.

This clonotype was counted at least ten times. The CDR3 nucleotides read TGTGCCAGCAGTAACCGGGACAGTTGGCGAGAGACCCAGTACTTC. This gives the protein CASSNRDSWRETQYF. The chain employs TRBV6-2 or TRBV6-3 and TRBJ2-5, with 7 bases matching TRBD1. Unmatched junction bases numbered 10, after V lost 5 bases and J lost 4 bases. Germline V gene sequence: CDR1 MNHEY, CDR2 SVGEGT. This CDR3 has 15 residues.

This clonotype was detected ten times or more. The chain combines TRBV7-2 with TRBJ2-3; 12 bases align to TRBD2. The V and J ends lost 3 bases and 5 bases, in that order; junction bases with no gene match: 12. Germline V gene data show CDR1 as SGHTA and CDR2 as FQGNSA. CDR3 length: 18 amino acids. The CDR3 here is CASSLNSLAGGPLDTQYF. The CDR3 bases are TGTGCCAGCAGCTTGAATTCTCTAGCGGGGGGGCCTTTAGATACGCAGTATTTT.

Concerning this clonotype itself: The junction shows a germline mismatch at one end, possibly a read error. The chain links TRBV14 to TRBJ2-7; 7 positions agree with TRBD1. The CDR3 spans 15 residues. The germline gives CDR1 SGHDN, CDR2 FVKESK. The CDR3, as DNA: TGTGCCGGCAGCCACCGGACAGGCCCCTACTACGAGCAGTACTTC. This sequence encodes CAGSHRTGPYYEQYF. Together with reference TRBV14 and TRBJ2-7, the CDR3 gives the full variable domain: EAGVTQFPSHSVIEKGQTVTLRCDPISGHDNLYWYRRVMGKEIKFLLHFVKESKQDESGMPNNRFLAERTGGTYSTLKVQPAELEDSGVYFCAGSHRTGPYYEQYFGPGTRLTVT.

In its sample, this clonotype was seen many times. The CDR3 protein is CASRGEKNIQYF. CDR3 nucleotide sequence: TGTGCCAGCAGGGGGGAGAAAAACATTCAGTACTTC. This chain joins TRBV7-2 and TRBJ2-4, with D perhaps given as TRBD1 or TRBD2 (5 bases each). Germline CDR1 SGHTA, CDR2 FQGNSA. The CDR3 runs to 12 residues. Trimming cost V 6 bases and J 4 bases, with 7 bases left between them.

In its sample, this clonotype was seen many times. This chain connects TRBV7-6 to TRBJ2-5; D might be TRBD2 (5 bases). V lost 2 bases and J lost 0, with 7 bases in between. CDR1 and CDR2 from the germline V gene are SGHVS and FNYEAQ. The CDR3 spans 14 residues. The CDR3 bases are TGTGCCAGCAGCTTAACGGGGAACCAAGAGACCCAGTACTTC. It specifies CASSLTGNQETQYF. The variable domain in full, completed from reference TRBV7-6 and TRBJ2-5, reads GAGVSQSPRYKVTKRGQDVALRCDPISGHVSLYWYRQALGQGPEFLTYFNYEAQQDKSGLPNDRFSAERPEGSISTLTIQRTEQRDSAMYRCASSLTGNQETQYFGPGTRLLVL.

There are a few counts of this clonotype. The J gene is TRBJ2-5, the V gene TRBV7-9; maybe TRBD1 (5 bases). Trimming removed 4 bases at V and 1 base at J, with 13 bases between. CDR3 length equals 15 residues. Germline loops: CDR1 SEHNR, CDR2 FQNEAQ (reference sequence). Here the CDR3 reads CASSSPPTAQETQYF. CDR3 sequence (DNA): TGTGCCAGCAGCTCTCCCCCGACAGCCCAAGAGACCCAGTACTTC. The whole variable domain, filled in from reference TRBV7-9 and TRBJ2-5, reads DTGVSQNPRHKITKRGQNVTFRCDPISEHNRLYWYRQTLGQGPEFLTYFQNEAQLEKSRLLSDRFSAERPKGSFSTLEIQRTEQGDSAMYLCASSSPPTAQETQYFGPGTRLLVL.

V usage is TRBV19 and J usage is TRBJ2-7, with D perhaps TRBD1 or TRBD2 (5 bases each). The CDR3 consists of 15 residues. Per germline, CDR1 LNHDA and CDR2 SQIVND (reference sequence). V lost 5 bases, J lost 2 bases, and 16 bases lay in between. For the CDR3, the DNA is TGTGCCAGTAGTCCTTCCCGGGACGGCCCCTACGAGCAGTACTTC. It is translated as CASSPSRDGPYEQYF. Looking up the rest from reference TRBV19 and TRBJ2-7 gives the full variable domain: DGGITQSPKYLFRKEGQNVTLSCEQNLNHDAMYWYRQDPGQGLRLIYYSQIVNDFQKGDIAEGYSVSREKKESFPLTVTSAQKNPTAFYLCASSPSRDGPYEQYFGPGTRLTVT.

The rearrangement uses TRBV10-3 and TRBJ2-7; 8 bases line up with TRBD2. CDR1 is ENHRY and CDR2 is SYGVKD in the germline V gene. This CDR3 spans 11 amino acids. Trimming removed 9 bases from V and 3 bases from J; junction bases left unmatched: 1. CDR3 sequence: CAIAGGYEQYF. CDR3 DNA sequence: TGTGCCATTGCGGGGGGCTACGAGCAGTACTTC.

This clonotype was recorded a few times. This chain joins TRBV12-3 or TRBV12-4 and TRBJ1-6; 7 nucleotides line up with TRBD1. J lost 7 bases, V lost 7 bases, and 16 bases had no gene match. The CDR3 loop spans 17 amino acids. As DNA, the CDR3 is TGTGCCAGCACCCCTTTCTTTAAACAGGGGAGGAATTCACCCCTCCACTTT. Translated: CASTPFFKQGRNSPLHF.

Turning to this clonotype: Sequence at one end of the junction differs from germline and may be a read error. The rearrangement uses TRBV23-1 and TRBJ1-2; D is undetermined. TRBV23-1 is an ORF, with its function uncertain. CDR3 length equals 13 residues. DNA for the CDR3: TGCGCCAACAGTCAGACGGAGAGCTATGGCTACACCTTC. Translation: CANSQTESYGYTF.

This clonotype showed up just once. J is TRBJ1-1 and V is TRBV19; 11 bases align to TRBD1. The CDR3 runs to 15 residues. Trimming at V came to 7 bases and at J to 4 bases, leaving 8 bases not matched to a gene. In germline, CDR1 is LNHDA, CDR2 SQIVND (reference sequence). CDR3 sequence reads: CASILDRGRSTEAFF. The CDR3 DNA follows: TGTGCCAGTATTCTGGACAGGGGGCGAAGCACTGAAGCTTTCTTT.

In this sample, this clonotype turned up many times. This sequence joins TRBV7-9 and TRBJ1-5; 8 nucleotides match TRBD1. The CDR3 is 14 amino acids. Germline lookup yields CDR1 SEHNR and CDR2 FQNEAQ (reference sequence). V gave up 5 bases and J gave up 3 bases; unmatched junction bases: 3. The CDR3 protein is CASSQTGVNQPQHF. The CDR3 DNA reads TGTGCCAGCAGCCAGACAGGGGTCAATCAGCCCCAGCATTTT.

This chain joins TRBV20-1 and TRBJ2-1, with TRBD1 identical over 8 bases. This CDR3 is 13 amino acids long. Germline V gives CDR1 DFQATT, CDR2 SNEGSKA (reference sequence). CDR3 sequence (DNA): TGCAGCGCTGACAGGGGCCACTACAATGAGCAGTTCTTC. Translation: CSADRGHYNEQFF.

This clonotype appeared a few times. This sequence joins TRBV7-8 and TRBJ1-1; D possibly corresponds to TRBD1 (5 bases). The germline CDR1 and CDR2 sequences are SGHVS and FQNEAQ. The V end was cut by 1 base, the J end by 4 bases, with 10 bases between. The CDR3 extends over 14 amino acids. The CDR3 bases are TGTGCCAGCAGCTTAGACGGTACAGGCACTGAAGCTTTCTTT. It translates to CASSLDGTGTEAFF.

The rearrangement uses TRBV28 and TRBJ2-2, with D perhaps TRBD1 (6 bases). This CDR3 spans 15 amino acids. CDR1 and CDR2 from the germline V gene are MDHEN and SYDVKM. Between the trimmed V and J ends, which lost 2 bases and 5 bases, there was a span of 12 bases. The CDR3 reads CASSLPGGRTGELFF. The CDR3 region has the DNA TGTGCCAGCAGTTTACCTGGGGGCCGGACCGGGGAGCTGTTTTTT.

There are many counts of this clonotype. This sequence joins TRBV6-5 and TRBJ1-2; TRBD1 agrees at 12 bases. This CDR3 has 13 amino acids. Looked up from germline, CDR1 is MNHEY and CDR2 is SVGAGI. After removal of 10 bases from V and 7 bases from J, the junction contained 7 bases not matched to a gene. Here the CDR3 DNA reads TGTGCCACACAAGGGACAGGGGGCTTTGGCTACACCTTC. Its translation is CATQGTGGFGYTF.

This clonotype was recorded a few times. The chain combines TRBV6-4 with TRBJ2-1; weak D call: TRBD2 (6 bases). V lost 0 bases, J lost 9 bases, and 12 bases lay in between. This CDR3 has 14 amino acids. Germline values: CDR1 MRHNA, CDR2 SNTAGT. Written as DNA, the CDR3 is TGTGCCAGCAGTGACTCCGGGGGACGGGGTGAGCAGTTCTTC. This translates into CASSDSGGRGEQFF.

This chain connects TRBV11-2 to TRBJ2-7; 7 bases line up with TRBD1. After removal of 4 bases from V and 0 bases from J, the junction contained 6 bases not matched to a gene. CDR1 SGHAT and CDR2 FQNNGV come from the germline V gene. This CDR3 has 15 residues. CDR3 sequence (DNA): TGTGCCAGCAGCTCCAACCGACAGGGCTCCTACGAGCAGTACGTC. As protein: CASSSNRQGSYEQYV.

J is TRBJ2-1 and V is TRBV4-1; D call uncertain. The V and J ends lost 1 base and 0 bases respectively, with 10 bases between them. Germline CDR1 and CDR2: MGHRA and YSYEKL. This CDR3 contains 16 residues. CDR3: CASSQGSSSSYNEQFF. The DNA of the CDR3 is TGCGCCAGCAGCCAAGGGAGCAGCAGCTCCTACAATGAGCAGTTCTTC.

The chain recombines TRBV12-3 or TRBV12-4 with TRBJ2-2; 9 bases are a match to TRBD2. The ends lost 4 bases at V and 6 bases at J; junction bases unmatched: 3. The CDR3 is made up of 14 amino acids. CDR3 nucleotides: TGTGCCAGCAGTTCAGGCGGGGGGGCCGGGGAGCTGTTTTTT. This gives the protein CASSSGGGAGELFF.

This clonotype was counted at least ten times. The chain joins TRBV7-8 to TRBJ2-1; no definite D call. The CDR3 has 17 residues. Germline values: CDR1 SGHVS, CDR2 FQNEAQ. Trimming took off 2 bases at V and 5 bases at J, with 19 bases between the two ends. As DNA, the CDR3 is TGTGCCAGCAGCTTACCCGAGACCCCCTTTAGTAACAATGAGCAGTTCTTC. This gives the protein CASSLPETPFSNNEQFF. Variable domain in full (rest from reference TRBV7-8 and TRBJ2-1): GAGVSQSPRYKVAKRGQDVALRCDPISGHVSLFWYQQALGQGPEFLTYFQNEAQLDKSGLPSDRFFAERPEGSVSTLKIQRTQQEDSAVYLCASSLPETPFSNNEQFFGPGTRLTVL.